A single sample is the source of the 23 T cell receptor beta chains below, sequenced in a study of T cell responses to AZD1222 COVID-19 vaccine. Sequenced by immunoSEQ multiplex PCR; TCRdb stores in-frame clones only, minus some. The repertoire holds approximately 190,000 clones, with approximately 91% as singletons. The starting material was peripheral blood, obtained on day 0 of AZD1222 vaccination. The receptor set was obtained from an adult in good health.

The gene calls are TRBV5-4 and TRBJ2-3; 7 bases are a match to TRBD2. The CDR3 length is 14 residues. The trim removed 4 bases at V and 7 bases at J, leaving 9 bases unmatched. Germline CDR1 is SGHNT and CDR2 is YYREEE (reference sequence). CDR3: CASSPRTRTNTQYF. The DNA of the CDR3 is TGTGCCAGCAGCCCTCGGACTAGAACCAATACGCAGTATTTT.

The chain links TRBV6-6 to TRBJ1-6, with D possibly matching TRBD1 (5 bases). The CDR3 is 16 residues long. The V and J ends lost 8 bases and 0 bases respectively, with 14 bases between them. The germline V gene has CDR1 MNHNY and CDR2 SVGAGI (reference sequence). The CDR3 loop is CASCYPGSSYNSPLHF. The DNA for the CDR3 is TGTGCCAGCTGCTATCCAGGGAGCTCCTATAATTCACCCCTCCACTTT.

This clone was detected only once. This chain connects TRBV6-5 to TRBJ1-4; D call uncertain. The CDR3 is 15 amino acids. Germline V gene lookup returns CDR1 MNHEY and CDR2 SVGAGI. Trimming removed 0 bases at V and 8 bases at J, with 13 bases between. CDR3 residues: CASSYSRLAGEKLFF. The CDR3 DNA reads TGTGCCAGCAGTTACTCTAGGCTGGCGGGCGAAAAACTGTTTTTT.

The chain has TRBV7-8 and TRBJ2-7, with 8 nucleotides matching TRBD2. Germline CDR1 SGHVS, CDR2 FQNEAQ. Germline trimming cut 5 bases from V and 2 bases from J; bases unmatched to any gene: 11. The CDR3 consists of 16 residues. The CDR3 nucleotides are TGTGCCAGCAGCAGAGTCCCTAGCGGGCTCGCCTACGAGCAGTACTTC. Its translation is CASSRVPSGLAYEQYF.

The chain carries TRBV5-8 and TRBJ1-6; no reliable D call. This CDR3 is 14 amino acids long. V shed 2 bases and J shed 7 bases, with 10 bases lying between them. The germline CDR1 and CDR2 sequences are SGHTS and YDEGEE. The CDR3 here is CASSFEQINSPLHF. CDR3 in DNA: TGTGCCAGCAGCTTTGAACAGATCAATTCACCCCTCCACTTT. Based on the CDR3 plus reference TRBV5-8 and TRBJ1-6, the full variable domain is EAGVTQSPTHLIKTRGQQATLRCSPISGHTSVYWYQQALGLGLQFLLWYDEGEERNRGNFPPRFSGRQFPNYSSELNVNALELEDSALYLCASSFEQINSPLHFGNGTRLTVT.

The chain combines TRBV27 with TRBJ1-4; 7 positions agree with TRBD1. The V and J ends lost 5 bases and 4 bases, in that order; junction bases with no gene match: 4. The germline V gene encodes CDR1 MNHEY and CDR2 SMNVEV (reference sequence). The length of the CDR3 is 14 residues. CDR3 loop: CASSPGGFNEKLFF. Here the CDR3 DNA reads TGTGCCAGCAGTCCAGGGGGTTTTAATGAAAAACTGTTTTTT.

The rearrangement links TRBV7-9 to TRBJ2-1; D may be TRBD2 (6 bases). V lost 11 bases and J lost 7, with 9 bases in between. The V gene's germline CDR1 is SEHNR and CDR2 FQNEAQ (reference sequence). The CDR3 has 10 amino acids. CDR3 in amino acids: CAPGGNEQFF. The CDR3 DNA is TGTGCCCCTGGGGGGAATGAGCAGTTCTTC.

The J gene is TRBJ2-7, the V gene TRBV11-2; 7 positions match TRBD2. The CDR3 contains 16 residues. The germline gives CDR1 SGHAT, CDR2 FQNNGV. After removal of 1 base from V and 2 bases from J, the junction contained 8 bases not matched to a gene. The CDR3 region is CASSLVPGRETYEQYF. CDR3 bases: TGTGCCAGCAGCTTAGTCCCGGGGAGGGAGACCTACGAGCAGTACTTC. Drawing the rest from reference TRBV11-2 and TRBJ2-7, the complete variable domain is EAGVAQSPRYKIIEKRQSVAFWCNPISGHATLYWYQQILGQGPKLLIQFQNNGVVDDSQLPKDRFSAERLKGVDSTLKIQPAKLEDSAVYLCASSLVPGRETYEQYFGPGTRLTVT.

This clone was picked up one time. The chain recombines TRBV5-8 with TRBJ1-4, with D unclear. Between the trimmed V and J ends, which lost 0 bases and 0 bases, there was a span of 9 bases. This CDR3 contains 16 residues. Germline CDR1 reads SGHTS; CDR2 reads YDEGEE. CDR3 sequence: CASSLGTSATNEKLFF. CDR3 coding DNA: TGTGCCAGCAGCTTGGGGACCAGCGCAACTAATGAAAAACTGTTTTTT.

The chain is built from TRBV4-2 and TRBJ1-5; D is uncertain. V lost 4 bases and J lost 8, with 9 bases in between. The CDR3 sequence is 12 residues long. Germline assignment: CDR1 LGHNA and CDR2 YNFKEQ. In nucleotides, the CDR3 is TGTGCCAGCAGCCGATACGGGGAGCCCCAGCATTTT. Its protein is CASSRYGEPQHF.

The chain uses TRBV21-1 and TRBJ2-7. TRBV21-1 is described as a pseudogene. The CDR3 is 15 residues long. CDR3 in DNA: TGTGCCAGCAGCGGGGGGCCCCCGGGTCCCTACGAGCAGTACTTC. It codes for CASSGGPPGPYEQYF.

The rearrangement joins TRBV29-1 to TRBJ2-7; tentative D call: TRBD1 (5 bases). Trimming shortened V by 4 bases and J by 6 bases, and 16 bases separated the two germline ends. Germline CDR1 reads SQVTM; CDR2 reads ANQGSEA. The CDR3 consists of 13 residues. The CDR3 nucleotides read TGCAGCGTTGTATCCGGACAACAGGCCGAGCAGTACTTC. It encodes CSVVSGQQAEQYF.

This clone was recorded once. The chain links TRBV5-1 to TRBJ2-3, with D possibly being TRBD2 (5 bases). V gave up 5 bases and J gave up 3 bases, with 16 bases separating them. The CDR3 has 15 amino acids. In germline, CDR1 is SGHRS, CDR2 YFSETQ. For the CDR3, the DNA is TGCGCCAGCAGGGGTAGGGCTAGGAGGACAGATACGCAGTATTTT. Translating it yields CASRGRARRTDTQYF.

CDR3 in amino acids: CASSLAGDKIDSPLHF. The CDR3 DNA follows: TGCGCCAGCAGCTTGGCAGGGGATAAAATTGATTCACCCCTCCACTTT. The chain carries TRBV5-1 and TRBJ1-6, with D possibly TRBD1 on 6 matching bases. Germline V gene data show CDR1 as SGHRS and CDR2 as YFSETQ. V lost 0 bases and J 8 bases, leaving 15 bases between the germline ends. The CDR3 loop spans 16 amino acids.

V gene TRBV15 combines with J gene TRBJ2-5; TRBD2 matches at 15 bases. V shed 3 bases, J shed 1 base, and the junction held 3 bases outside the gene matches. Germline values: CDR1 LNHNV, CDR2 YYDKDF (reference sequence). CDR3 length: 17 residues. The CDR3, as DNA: TGTGCCACCAGCAGTGGACTAGCGGGAGGGGGCCAAGAGACCCAGTACTTC. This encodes CATSSGLAGGGQETQYF.

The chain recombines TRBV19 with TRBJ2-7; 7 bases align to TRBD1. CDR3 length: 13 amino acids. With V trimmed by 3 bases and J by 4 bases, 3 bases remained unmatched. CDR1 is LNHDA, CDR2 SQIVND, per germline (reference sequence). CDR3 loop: CASSIQGVYEQYF. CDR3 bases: TGTGCCAGTAGTATCCAGGGGGTATACGAGCAGTACTTC.

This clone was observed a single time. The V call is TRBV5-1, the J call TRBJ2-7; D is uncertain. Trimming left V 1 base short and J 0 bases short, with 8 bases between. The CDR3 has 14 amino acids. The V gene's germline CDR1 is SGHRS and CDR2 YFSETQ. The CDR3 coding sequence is TGCGCCAGCAGCTTGACCCCAAGCTCCTACGAGCAGTACTTC. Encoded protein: CASSLTPSSYEQYF. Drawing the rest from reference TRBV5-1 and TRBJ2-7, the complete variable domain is KAGVTQTPRYLIKTRGQQVTLSCSPISGHRSVSWYQQTPGQGLQFLFEYFSETQRNKGNFPGRFSGRQFSNSRSEMNVSTLELGDSALYLCASSLTPSSYEQYFGPGTRLTVT.

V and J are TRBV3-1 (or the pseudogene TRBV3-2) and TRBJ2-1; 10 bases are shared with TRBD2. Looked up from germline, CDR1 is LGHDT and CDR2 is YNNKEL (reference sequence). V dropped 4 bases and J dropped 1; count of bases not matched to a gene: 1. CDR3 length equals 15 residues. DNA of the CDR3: TGTGCCAGCAGCCTAGCGGGAGGTTCCTACAATGAGCAGTTCTTC. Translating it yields CASSLAGGSYNEQFF.

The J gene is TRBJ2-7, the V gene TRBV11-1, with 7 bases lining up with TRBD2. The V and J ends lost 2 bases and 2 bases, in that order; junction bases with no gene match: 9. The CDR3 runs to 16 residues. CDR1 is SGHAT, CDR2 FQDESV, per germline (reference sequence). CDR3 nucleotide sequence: TGTGCCAGCAGCTTATCGGCACTAGCGAGAACCTACGAGCAGTACTTC. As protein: CASSLSALARTYEQYF.

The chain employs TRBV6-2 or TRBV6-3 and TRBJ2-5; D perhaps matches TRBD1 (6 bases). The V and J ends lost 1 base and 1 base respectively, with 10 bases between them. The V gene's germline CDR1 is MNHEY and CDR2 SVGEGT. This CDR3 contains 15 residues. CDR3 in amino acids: CASSYYHRVQETQYF. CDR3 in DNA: TGTGCCAGCAGTTACTACCACAGGGTCCAAGAGACCCAGTACTTC.

The chain's CDR3 is CASSERLAGGLGTGELFF. The CDR3 nucleotides read TGTGCCAGCAGCGAACGGCTAGCGGGGGGGCTCGGCACCGGGGAGCTGTTTTTT. The rearrangement joins TRBV9 to TRBJ2-2, with 12 bases aligning to TRBD2. J lost 4 bases, V lost 3 bases, and 10 bases had no gene match. This CDR3 contains 18 residues. Germline CDR1 is SGDLS and CDR2 is YYNGEE. Complete variable domain (other parts from reference TRBV9 and TRBJ2-2): DSGVTQTPKHLITATGQRVTLRCSPRSGDLSVYWYQQSLDQGLQFLIQYYNGEERAKGNILERFSAQQFPDLHSELNLSSLELGDSALYFCASSERLAGGLGTGELFFGEGSRLTVL.

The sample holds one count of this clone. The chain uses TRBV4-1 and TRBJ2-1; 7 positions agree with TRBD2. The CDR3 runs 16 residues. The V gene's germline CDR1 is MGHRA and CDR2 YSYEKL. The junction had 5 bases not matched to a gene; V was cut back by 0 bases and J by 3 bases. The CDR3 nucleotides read TGCGCCAGCAGCCAAGAAGTAGCGGGCATCTACAATGAGCAGTTCTTC. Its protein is CASSQEVAGIYNEQFF.

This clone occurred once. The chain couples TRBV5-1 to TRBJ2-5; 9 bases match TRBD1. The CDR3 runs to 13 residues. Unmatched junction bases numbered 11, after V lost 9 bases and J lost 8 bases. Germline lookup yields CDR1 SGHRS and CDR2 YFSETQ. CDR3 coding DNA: TGCGCCACCTCAAAGACGGACAGGGGTACCCAGTACTTC. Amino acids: CATSKTDRGTQYF.